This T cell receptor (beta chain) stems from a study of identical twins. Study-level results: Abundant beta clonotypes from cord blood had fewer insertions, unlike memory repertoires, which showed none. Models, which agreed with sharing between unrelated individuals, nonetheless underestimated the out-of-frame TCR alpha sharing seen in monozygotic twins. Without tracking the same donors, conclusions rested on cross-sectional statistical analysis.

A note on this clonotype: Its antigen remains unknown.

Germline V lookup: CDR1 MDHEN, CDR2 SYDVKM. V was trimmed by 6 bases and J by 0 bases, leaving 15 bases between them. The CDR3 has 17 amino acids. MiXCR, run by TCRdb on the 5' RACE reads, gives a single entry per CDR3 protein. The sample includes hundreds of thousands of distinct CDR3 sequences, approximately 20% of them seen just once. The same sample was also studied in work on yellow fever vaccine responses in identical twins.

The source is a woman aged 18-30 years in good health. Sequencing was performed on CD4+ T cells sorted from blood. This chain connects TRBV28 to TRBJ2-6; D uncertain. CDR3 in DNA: TGTGCCAGCAGCCCCAGTTCTGGGAACTCTGGGGCCAACGTCCTGACTTTC. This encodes CASSPSSGNSGANVLTF.